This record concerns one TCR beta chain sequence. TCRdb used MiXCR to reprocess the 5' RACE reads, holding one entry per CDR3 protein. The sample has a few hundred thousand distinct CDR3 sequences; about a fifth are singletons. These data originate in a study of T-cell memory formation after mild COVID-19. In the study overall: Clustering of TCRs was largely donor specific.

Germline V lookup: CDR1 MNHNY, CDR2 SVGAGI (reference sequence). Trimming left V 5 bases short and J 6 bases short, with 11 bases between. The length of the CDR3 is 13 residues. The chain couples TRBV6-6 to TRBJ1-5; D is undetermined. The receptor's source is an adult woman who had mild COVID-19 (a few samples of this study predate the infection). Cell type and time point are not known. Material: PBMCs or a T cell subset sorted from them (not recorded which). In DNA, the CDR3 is TGTGCCAGCAGTGGAAAAGGGTCTCAGCCCCAGCATTTT. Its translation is CASSGKGSQPQHF.